This TCR beta chain was sequenced for a study of cytomegalovirus exposure and HLA in healthy donors. PCR amplification relied on 60 Vbeta primers (plus 13 Jbeta primers). This table comes from immunoSEQ multiplex PCR, and its TCRdb copy is limited to in-frame clones, with some not included. This table holds 75,000 to 100,000 clones, 7.6% found once. CDR3 length: 13 residues. V shed 8 bases and J 6 bases; nucleotides not matched to a gene: 6. The V gene's germline CDR1 is SNHLY and CDR2 FYNNEI. This TCR came from a man aged 45-60 years in good health and CMV-seronegative. The sample taken for sequencing was PBMCs. The chain recombines TRBV2 with TRBJ1-2; 10 bases agree with TRBD1. As DNA, the CDR3 is TGTGCCAGCGGGAGGACAGGGGGGGATGGCTACACCTTC. Its translation: CASGRTGGDGYTF. Full variable domain (rest looked up from reference TRBV2 and TRBJ1-2): EPEVTQTPSHQVTQMGQEVILRCVPISNHLYFYWYRQILGQKVEFLVSFYNNEISEKSEIFDDQFSVERPDGSNFTLKIRSTKLEDSAMYFCASGRTGGDGYTFGSGTRLTVV.